Following are 20 T cell receptor beta chains from one sample sequenced in a study of CD8+CD57+ T cells in acquired aplastic anemia. Patients picked for sequencing had shown CD8+CD57+ cell expansion detected by flow cytometry. Genomic DNA provided the template from which TCR beta VDJ and CDR3 profiles were obtained. TCRdb itself ran the reads through MiXCR, one entry per CDR3 protein. The table lists under 350,000 distinct CDR3 sequences, approximately 57% of them singletons. The sequencing sample was made of sorted CD4+, CD8+, or CD8+CD57+ T cells (not recorded which) from PBMCs. Receptor source: a human donor with aplastic anemia.

This clonotype has just one count. The chain has TRBV9 and TRBJ2-5; 7 bases are a match to TRBD2. Germline CDR1 SGDLS, CDR2 YYNGEE. J lost 5 bases, V lost 3 bases, and 10 bases had no gene match. CDR3 length: 15 amino acids. This CDR3 is CASSASSGAWETQYF. In DNA form, the CDR3 reads TGTGCCAGCAGCGCGTCTAGCGGCGCGTGGGAGACCCAGTACTTC.

This clonotype appeared a few times. The chain is built from TRBV10-3 and TRBJ2-3; D not certain. CDR1 is ENHRY and CDR2 is SYGVKD in the germline V gene. The V end lost 0 bases, the J end lost 4 bases, and 2 bases lay between the germline ends. The CDR3 extends over 12 amino acids. CDR3 nucleotides: TGTGCCATCAGTGAGTCGTCAGATACGCAGTATTTT. Protein sequence: CAISESSDTQYF.

The table lists this clonotype with many counts. The V gene is TRBV2, the J gene TRBJ2-6; D might be TRBD1 (5 bases). In germline, CDR1 is SNHLY, CDR2 FYNNEI. CDR3 size: 15 residues. Trimming removed 4 bases at V and 0 bases at J, with 7 bases between. CDR3 sequence: CASSARDSGANVLTF. CDR3 DNA sequence: TGTGCCAGCAGTGCCAGGGACTCTGGGGCCAACGTCCTGACTTTC. Full variable domain (remainder filled in from reference TRBV2 and TRBJ2-6): EPEVTQTPSHQVTQMGQEVILRCVPISNHLYFYWYRQILGQKVEFLVSFYNNEISEKSEIFDDQFSVERPDGSNFTLKIRSTKLEDSAMYFCASSARDSGANVLTFGAGSRLTVL.

This clonotype showed up just a few times. The junction and the germline gene differ at one end; a read error may be behind it. The gene calls are TRBV7-7 and TRBJ2-5, with D perhaps given as TRBD1 or TRBD2 (6 bases each). The germline V gene encodes CDR1 SSHAT and CDR2 FNYEAQ (reference sequence). This CDR3 is 14 amino acids long. The CDR3 loop reads CASSWRGDQETQYF. The CDR3, as DNA: TGTGCTAGCAGTTGGAGGGGGGACCAAGAGACCCAGTACTTC.

V gene TRBV5-6 combines with J gene TRBJ2-7, with D hard to call. Germline V gene sequence: CDR1 SGHDT, CDR2 YYEEEE. V shed 0 bases and J shed 3 bases, with 4 bases lying between them. CDR3 length equals 12 residues. For the CDR3, the DNA is TGTGCCAGCAGCTTGGGGGACTACGAGCAGTACTTC. Translated, it gives CASSLGDYEQYF.

This clonotype was observed a few times. The chain employs TRBV18 and TRBJ1-2; D uncertain. CDR3 length equals 14 residues. The V gene's germline CDR1 is KGHSH and CDR2 LQKENI. Trimming took off 0 bases at V and 7 bases at J, with 12 bases between the two ends. The CDR3 sequence: CASSPPSRRGGYTF. The CDR3 DNA reads TGTGCCAGCTCACCACCATCCAGGAGAGGTGGCTACACCTTC.

The genes are TRBV7-9 and TRBJ2-1; D not certain. Germline V gene sequence: CDR1 SEHNR, CDR2 FQNEAQ (reference sequence). There are 13 residues in the CDR3. V shed 3 bases and J shed 7 bases, with 10 bases lying between them. CDR3 protein: CASSFRAYNEQFF. The CDR3 region has the DNA TGTGCCAGCAGCTTTAGGGCATATAATGAGCAGTTCTTC.

The chain uses TRBV14 and TRBJ1-2, with D perhaps TRBD1 (5 bases). The V and J ends lost 3 bases and 6 bases respectively, with 23 bases between them. In germline, CDR1 is SGHDN, CDR2 FVKESK. The CDR3 spans 17 residues. The chain's CDR3 is CASSQEGSRTRWNGYTF. CDR3 DNA: TGTGCCAGCAGCCAGGAGGGGAGCAGGACCAGATGGAATGGCTACACCTTC.

The rearrangement links TRBV7-3 to TRBJ1-1; 7 nucleotides line up with TRBD1. The germline gives CDR1 SGHTA, CDR2 FQGTGA. The length of the CDR3 is 13 residues. J gave up 5 bases and V 4 bases, and 4 bases lay outside the gene matches. The CDR3 spells CASSSEDRTEAFF. The CDR3 coding sequence is TGTGCCAGCAGCTCAGAGGACAGGACTGAAGCTTTCTTT.

This clonotype appeared many times. The chain links TRBV19 to TRBJ2-7; D uncertain. Germline CDR1 is LNHDA and CDR2 is SQIVND (reference sequence). V lost 1 base and J lost 4, with 14 bases in between. There are 15 residues in the CDR3. CDR3 sequence reads: CASSIGAGTAYEQYF. As DNA, the CDR3 is TGTGCCAGTAGTATAGGCGCAGGAACGGCTTACGAGCAGTACTTC.

The chain employs TRBV29-1 and TRBJ2-2, with 7 bases fitting TRBD2. The CDR3 spans 14 residues. V lost 2 bases to trimming and J lost 3 bases; unmatched junction nucleotides: 3. CDR1 is SQVTM and CDR2 is ANQGSEA in the germline V gene. CDR3 amino acids: CSVESGLHTGELFF. Written as DNA, the CDR3 is TGCAGCGTTGAATCGGGACTACACACCGGGGAGCTGTTTTTT.

This clonotype has only one observation. The V call is TRBV7-2, the J call TRBJ1-2; D not certain. Germline CDR1 and CDR2: SGHTA and FQGNSA. CDR3 length equals 13 residues. V dropped 3 bases and J dropped 7 bases, with 12 bases sitting between them. The CDR3 DNA sequence: TGTGCCAGCAGCTTGAGACATGGATCTGGCTACACCTTC. The encoded protein is CASSLRHGSGYTF.

This sequence joins TRBV9 and TRBJ2-7; TRBD2 agrees at 12 bases. The CDR3 loop spans 15 amino acids. With V trimmed by 4 bases and J by 6 bases, 8 bases remained unmatched. Germline CDR1 and CDR2: SGDLS and YYNGEE. Here the CDR3 reads CASSISSGRASEQYF. The CDR3 DNA follows: TGTGCCAGCAGCATCTCTAGCGGGAGGGCCTCCGAGCAGTACTTC.

This clonotype was counted many times. The gene calls are TRBV6-5 and TRBJ2-7; the match to TRBD1 covers 8 bases. Looked up from germline, CDR1 is MNHEY and CDR2 is SVGAGI. V shed 0 bases, J shed 4 bases, and the junction held 8 bases outside the gene matches. The CDR3 sequence is 16 residues long. The chain's CDR3 is CASSYSRLDRVYEQYF. The CDR3, as DNA: TGTGCCAGCAGTTACTCACGCCTGGACAGGGTGTACGAGCAGTACTTC.

The genes are TRBV7-2 and TRBJ1-2; weak D call: TRBD1 (6 bases). CDR3 length: 13 residues. Trimming stripped 3 bases from V and 8 bases from J, with 13 bases between. Germline-derived CDR1 and CDR2 are SGHTA and FQGNSA. For the CDR3, the DNA is TGTGCCAGCAGCTTGATACAGGGCCGAGGCTACACCTTC. It specifies CASSLIQGRGYTF.

This clonotype occurred once. This chain links TRBV14 with TRBJ1-3, with D maybe TRBD1 (6 bases). The CDR3 has 16 amino acids. From germline, CDR1 is SGHDN and CDR2 FVKESK. V lost 4 bases and J lost 1, with 14 bases in between. The CDR3 sequence is CASSRHPRGSGNTIYF. CDR3 nucleotides: TGTGCCAGCAGCCGACACCCCAGGGGTTCTGGAAACACCATATATTTT.

The rearrangement joins TRBV2 to TRBJ1-1; D ambiguous. There are 14 residues in the CDR3. The germline CDR1 and CDR2 sequences are SNHLY and FYNNEI. The germline V and J ends were trimmed by 6 bases and 1 base, with 12 bases remaining between them. CDR3 in amino acids: CASRPEYGNTEAFF. Here the CDR3 DNA reads TGTGCCAGCAGGCCGGAGTACGGGAACACTGAAGCTTTCTTT. Combining the CDR3 with reference TRBV2 and TRBJ1-1 gives the whole variable domain EPEVTQTPSHQVTQMGQEVILRCVPISNHLYFYWYRQILGQKVEFLVSFYNNEISEKSEIFDDQFSVERPDGSNFTLKIRSTKLEDSAMYFCASRPEYGNTEAFFGQGTRLTVV.

This clonotype has only a few counts. Here the CDR3 reads CATSEGKRNGLFF. The CDR3 DNA follows: TGTGCCACCAGTGAGGGTAAAAGAAATGGGCTGTTCTTC. V is TRBV24-1 and J is TRBJ2-1, with D uncertain. This CDR3 is 13 amino acids long. Germline CDR1 and CDR2: KGHDR and SFDVKD. Trimming shortened V by 4 bases and J by 15 bases, and 18 bases separated the two germline ends.

V usage is TRBV3-1 and J usage is TRBJ1-1; the D is unclear. Germline CDR1 and CDR2: LGHDT and YNNKEL (reference sequence). Trimming took off 1 base at V and 8 bases at J, with 5 bases between the two ends. This CDR3 region has 11 residues. The CDR3 coding sequence is TGTGCCAGCAGCCAAGCTTCGGAAGCTTTCTTT. Protein sequence: CASSQASEAFF.

This clonotype was seen at least ten times. The chain joins TRBV20-1 to TRBJ2-1, with no clear D. With 3 bases removed from V and 0 bases from J, the gap between germline ends came to 12 bases. Germline V gives CDR1 DFQATT, CDR2 SNEGSKA (reference sequence). CDR3 length equals 15 residues. DNA of the CDR3: TGCAGTGCTAGCGTTAGCAGAAGCTCCTACAATGAGCAGTTCTTC. It yields the protein CSASVSRSSYNEQFF.